The source of this T cell receptor (beta chain) is a study of blood T cell repertoires in COVID-19. Study at large: COVID-19 samples from acute and convalescent phases originated in the United States, Italy and Spain. The cDNA or gDNA used as material had been derived from T cells, B-cell-depleted T cells, or PBMCs.

Between the trimmed V and J ends, which lost 5 bases and 5 bases, there was a span of 13 bases. Per the germline V gene, CDR1 is SNHLY and CDR2 is FYNNEI. The CDR3 totals 14 residues. As originally analysed: Scientists estimated how many nucleated cells there were by amplifying reference gene primers. Produced via immunoSEQ multiplex PCR; TCRdb's table is partial and in-frame only. V, J and clone size derive from that table, while D and trimming were established from the DNA sequence. The sample carries hundreds of thousands of clones, nearly 90% recorded once. Sequenced sample: peripheral blood. The chain carries TRBV2 and TRBJ1-5, with D possibly being TRBD1 (5 bases). This receptor was identified in a middle-aged woman with COVID-19, enrolled during active disease. CDR3 DNA: TGTGCCAGCAGTCAAGGGGCCTCTGATCAGCCCCAGCATTTT. Amino acid sequence: CASSQGASDQPQHF.